Below are 12 T cell receptor beta chains sequenced from a single sample in a study of early T cells in non-severe SARS-CoV-2 infection. TCRdb reanalysed the 5' RACE reads using MiXCR and keeps one entry per CDR3 protein. The repertoire includes roughly 27,000 distinct CDR3 sequences, 3.5% to 5% of them detected once, and approximately 4% sits in the top ten. Input material: whole blood. Source of these receptors: an adult who was a healthcare worker with PCR-confirmed SARS-CoV-2 infection or an uninfected control (not recorded which).

A few counts support this clonotype. The chain recombines TRBV20-1 with TRBJ2-3; 9 bases map to TRBD2. The V gene end was trimmed by 5 bases and the J gene end by 6 bases; junction bases not matched to a gene: 6. Germline CDR1 reads DFQATT; CDR2 reads SNEGSKA (reference sequence). This CDR3 is 13 amino acids long. The CDR3 sequence is CSALSGRLDTQYF. For the CDR3, the DNA is TGCAGTGCTCTAAGCGGGAGGTTGGATACGCAGTATTTT.

The chain carries TRBV28 and TRBJ2-1, with 12 bases that match TRBD2. The CDR3 runs 15 residues. V lost 0 bases, J lost 10 bases, and 4 bases stayed unmatched. Germline V gene data show CDR1 as MDHEN and CDR2 as SYDVKM. The CDR3 nucleotides read TGTGCCAGCAGTTTATGGACTAGCGGGAGACAAGAGCAGTTCTTC. As protein: CASSLWTSGRQEQFF.

CDR3 sequence (DNA): TGCAGCGTTGAAGGGGCCGCCTATGGCTACACCTTC. It specifies CSVEGAAYGYTF. The chain joins TRBV29-1 to TRBJ1-2; D is unresolved. This CDR3 region has 12 residues. Germline lookup yields CDR1 SQVTM and CDR2 ANQGSEA. Between the trimmed V and J ends, which lost 1 base and 4 bases, there was a span of 7 bases. Drawing the rest from reference TRBV29-1 and TRBJ1-2, the complete variable domain is SAVISQKPSRDICQRGTSLTIQCQVDSQVTMMFWYRQQPGQSLTLIATANQGSEATYESGFVIDKFPISRPNLTFSTLTVSNMSPEDSSIYLCSVEGAAYGYTFGSGTRLTVV.

This clonotype was seen ten or more times. J is TRBJ1-2 and V is TRBV6-1, with D possibly TRBD1 on 5 matching bases. V lost 1 base, J lost 1 base, and 10 bases lay in between. Per germline, CDR1 MNHNS and CDR2 SASEGT. This CDR3 is built from 15 residues. In DNA, the CDR3 is TGTGCCAGCAGTGAAGTGCGACAGATTAACTATGGCTACACCTTC. It is translated as CASSEVRQINYGYTF.

This clonotype has a count of ten or more. The chain employs TRBV13 and TRBJ2-1, with D possibly being TRBD1 or TRBD2 (5 bases each). The CDR3 extends over 15 amino acids. V was cut by 2 bases and J by 7 bases, with 15 bases left in between. The germline V gene encodes CDR1 PRHDT and CDR2 FYEKMQ (reference sequence). CDR3 DNA: TGTGCCAGCAGCTTAAGCCTAGCTCCAGGGAATGAGCAGTTCTTC. This translates into CASSLSLAPGNEQFF.

As to this clonotype: A much larger clone lies one base from this, so it may be a read error. The chain uses TRBV29-1 and TRBJ2-1; no clear D gene. The CDR3 spans 12 residues. Germline V lookup: CDR1 SQVTM, CDR2 ANQGSEA. V lost 0 bases and J 7 bases, leaving 7 bases between the germline ends. The CDR3 DNA reads TGCAGCGTTGAAGATCATGATAATGAGCAGTTCTTC. Its translation: CSVEDHDNEQFF.

This clonotype is labeled medium-sized. The chain recombines TRBV6-4 with TRBJ1-2, with a tentative D call TRBD1 (5 bases). This CDR3 is 15 amino acids long. CDR1 is MRHNA, CDR2 SNTAGT, per germline. Trimming shortened V by 5 bases and J by 0 bases, and 13 bases separated the two germline ends. CDR3 protein: CASSPSEGTNYGYTF. The CDR3 coding sequence is TGTGCCAGCAGTCCTTCCGAGGGGACTAACTATGGCTACACCTTC.

This clonotype came up many times. The chain links TRBV12-3 or TRBV12-4 to TRBJ2-3, with D possibly TRBD1 on 5 matching bases. This CDR3 spans 13 amino acids. Between the trimmed V and J ends, which lost 7 bases and 0 bases, there was a span of 8 bases. CDR3 region: CASTRQSTDTQYF. The CDR3 DNA follows: TGTGCCAGCACCCGACAGAGCACAGATACGCAGTATTTT.

In this sample, this clonotype turned up many times. Here the CDR3 DNA reads TGTGCCAGCAGTTCCCACAGGGTCGGCGAGCAGTACTTC. Its translation: CASSSHRVGEQYF. V gene TRBV28 combines with J gene TRBJ2-7, with a possible D match to TRBD1 (6 bases). The germline V gene has CDR1 MDHEN and CDR2 SYDVKM. V was pared by 4 bases and J by 6 bases, with 13 bases between. The CDR3 totals 13 residues.

This clonotype has ten or more counts. The chain links TRBV6-6 to TRBJ2-7; 8 nucleotides line up with TRBD1. J was trimmed by 6 bases and V by 0 bases; bases with no gene match: 4. The germline gives CDR1 MNHNY, CDR2 SVGAGI (reference sequence). CDR3 length: 14 residues. CDR3 in amino acids: CASSYSSTGGEQYF. The CDR3 DNA follows: TGTGCCAGCAGTTACTCGAGTACAGGGGGCGAGCAGTACTTC.

In its sample, this clonotype was seen many times. V usage is TRBV28 and J usage is TRBJ1-3, with D unclear. The CDR3 has 13 residues. The germline CDR1 and CDR2 sequences are MDHEN and SYDVKM. Trimming shortened V by 10 bases and J by 1 base, and 11 bases separated the two germline ends. CDR3 sequence: CAITPGSGNTIYF. The DNA for the CDR3 is TGTGCCATTACGCCGGGATCTGGAAACACCATATATTTT. The full variable domain, with the rest looked up from reference TRBV28 and TRBJ1-3, is DVKVTQSSRYLVKRTGEKVFLECVQDMDHENMFWYRQDPGLGLRLIYFSYDVKMKEKGDIPEGYSVSREKKERFSLILESASTNQTSMYLCAITPGSGNTIYFGEGSWLTVV.

Ten or more counts support this clonotype. V and J are TRBV28 and TRBJ1-2, with D hard to call. Deletions cut 8 bases from V and 5 bases from J, with 24 bases between. Germline V lookup: CDR1 MDHEN, CDR2 SYDVKM. CDR3 length: 16 residues. This chain's CDR3 is CASGPDNRKGWYGYTF. CDR3 in DNA: TGTGCCAGCGGGCCAGACAATCGTAAAGGATGGTATGGCTACACCTTC.